Listed here are 19 T cell receptor beta chains from one sample, sequenced in a study of beta chain features in type 1 diabetes. General study results and limits: A moderate, significant TCRB CDR3 shortening appeared in type 1 diabetes across four CD4+ subsets.

For these receptors, no antigen is known. What was sequenced were expressed TCRB transcripts, since all of the isolated RNA had been reverse transcribed. Profiled with immunoSEQ multiplex PCR; TCRdb holds only in-frame clones, not every one. The table has around 650,000 clones, around 11% seen once. Sequenced material: naive CD4+ T cells from blood. The receptors were gathered from a man aged 30-40 years with type 1 diabetes.

Only a few counts were recorded for this clone. The chain combines TRBV28 with TRBJ1-1; 9 bases agree with TRBD1. There are 15 residues in the CDR3. With V trimmed by 2 bases and J by 7 bases, 8 bases remained unmatched. CDR1 is MDHEN and CDR2 is SYDVKM in the germline V gene. CDR3 protein: CASSLTQGAGDEAFF. The DNA of the CDR3 is TGTGCCAGCAGTTTAACACAGGGGGCGGGTGATGAAGCTTTCTTT.

This clone was observed a handful of times. This rearrangement joins TRBV4-2 to TRBJ1-2; perhaps TRBD1 as D (6 bases). CDR1 LGHNA and CDR2 YNFKEQ come from the germline V gene. The V end was cut by 4 bases, the J end by 7 bases, with 16 bases between. This CDR3 region has 14 residues. This CDR3 reads CASSPPRGPGGYTF. The CDR3 nucleotides read TGTGCCAGCAGCCCGCCCCGGGGGCCCGGTGGCTACACCTTC.

This clone was observed a handful of times. The J gene is TRBJ2-1, the V gene TRBV9; the match to TRBD2 covers 10 bases. CDR3 length: 15 amino acids. Germline V gives CDR1 SGDLS, CDR2 YYNGEE. With V trimmed by 4 bases and J by 4 bases, 5 bases remained unmatched. The CDR3 spells CASSLASGGYNEQFF. CDR3 nucleotide sequence: TGTGCCAGCAGCCTGGCTAGCGGGGGTTACAATGAGCAGTTCTTC.

A few counts support this clone. This sequence joins TRBV25-1 and TRBJ1-4; TRBD1 is a possible D gene (5 bases). This CDR3 region has 13 residues. Looked up from germline, CDR1 is MGHDK and CDR2 is SYGVNS. The V end was cut by 7 bases, the J end by 0 bases, with 6 bases between. The CDR3 loop is CASTTATNEKLFF. CDR3 sequence (DNA): TGTGCCAGCACGACAGCAACTAATGAAAAACTGTTTTTT.

The chain joins TRBV9 to TRBJ2-5; D perhaps matches TRBD2 (6 bases). There are 14 residues in the CDR3. Germline V gives CDR1 SGDLS, CDR2 YYNGEE. Trimming pared 0 bases from V and 5 bases from J, leaving 11 bases between. In nucleotides, the CDR3 is TGTGCCAGCAGCGTAGTGGAGGGCCGGGAGACCCAGTACTTC. Translation gives CASSVVEGRETQYF.

The chain employs TRBV27 and TRBJ2-3; D possibly corresponds to TRBD1 (5 bases). V lost 2 bases and J 2 bases, leaving 11 bases between the germline ends. The CDR3 contains 15 residues. Germline lookup yields CDR1 MNHEY and CDR2 SMNVEV (reference sequence). The CDR3 reads CASSLRAGITDTQYF. CDR3 nucleotide sequence: TGTGCCAGCAGTTTAAGGGCAGGGATCACAGATACGCAGTATTTT.

This clone has only a few counts. V is TRBV27 and J is TRBJ1-4; D remains ambiguous. The CDR3 consists of 14 residues. V was shortened by 5 bases and J by 0 bases, with 7 bases between the two germline ends. The germline gives CDR1 MNHEY, CDR2 SMNVEV (reference sequence). In DNA form, the CDR3 reads TGTGCCAGCAGTGGGTCAGCAACTAATGAAAAACTGTTTTTT. This sequence encodes CASSGSATNEKLFF.

The chain couples TRBV5-1 to TRBJ2-6; 8 bases are a match to TRBD1. Germline lookup yields CDR1 SGHRS and CDR2 YFSETQ. The V gene end was trimmed by 8 bases and the J gene end by 2 bases; junction bases not matched to a gene: 9. The CDR3 is 16 amino acids. In DNA form, the CDR3 reads TGCGCCAGTTGGACAGGGATTGTACCTGGGGCCAACGTCCTGACTTTC. Its translation: CASWTGIVPGANVLTF.

This chain connects TRBV19 to TRBJ2-2; TRBD1 is a possible D gene (5 bases). CDR1 LNHDA and CDR2 SQIVND come from the germline V gene (reference sequence). This CDR3 has 16 amino acids. V lost 0 bases and J lost 6, with 14 bases in between. CDR3 sequence reads: CASSIDQGIVAGELFF. CDR3 coding DNA: TGTGCCAGTAGTATAGATCAGGGTATCGTCGCCGGGGAGCTGTTTTTT.

There are a few counts of this clone. This CDR3 reads CASSPIHTGELFF. The CDR3 bases are TGTGCCAGCTCACCGATTCACACCGGGGAGCTGTTTTTT. J is TRBJ2-2 and V is TRBV18; D gene uncertain. Trimming cost V 3 bases and J 3 bases, with 5 bases left between them. This CDR3 comprises 13 residues. Germline CDR1 and CDR2: KGHSH and LQKENI.

This clone was detected only a few times. V gene TRBV10-3 combines with J gene TRBJ1-1; D perhaps matches TRBD1 (6 bases). Germline values: CDR1 ENHRY, CDR2 SYGVKD. CDR3 length equals 12 residues. Trimming removed 10 bases from V and 0 bases from J, with 9 bases in between. The CDR3 here is CATTGLNTEAFF. The CDR3 coding sequence is TGTGCCACCACAGGGTTGAACACTGAAGCTTTCTTT.

The rearrangement joins TRBV30 to TRBJ2-7; no firm D call. The CDR3 has 13 amino acids. Germline CDR1 reads GTSNPN; CDR2 reads SVGIG (reference sequence). Trimming stripped 1 base from V and 2 bases from J, with 9 bases between. CDR3 region: CAWSGNGPYEQYF. The DNA of the CDR3 is TGTGCCTGGAGTGGGAACGGACCCTACGAGCAGTACTTC.

This clone has just a few counts. The V call is TRBV9, the J call TRBJ2-6; TRBD1 aligns across 11 bases. The CDR3 loop spans 15 amino acids. Germline lookup yields CDR1 SGDLS and CDR2 YYNGEE. J gave up 7 bases and V 3 bases, and 3 bases lay outside the gene matches. The CDR3 region has the DNA TGTGCCAGCAGCGGGGGACAGGGGGTCGCCAACGTCCTGACTTTC. This encodes CASSGGQGVANVLTF.

This clone was seen more than once but under ten times. V gene TRBV6-5 combines with J gene TRBJ1-2; D might be TRBD1 (6 bases). Germline CDR1 is MNHEY and CDR2 is SVGAGI. This CDR3 region has 15 residues. V lost 2 bases and J 4 bases, leaving 14 bases between the germline ends. CDR3: CASSYLPDRSYGYTF. CDR3 nucleotide sequence: TGTGCCAGCAGTTACCTTCCAGACAGGAGCTATGGCTACACCTTC.

The J gene is TRBJ2-1, the V gene TRBV5-1; no firm D call. CDR3 length equals 13 residues. Trimming cost V 4 bases and J 8 bases, with 13 bases left between them. Germline assignment: CDR1 SGHRS and CDR2 YFSETQ. As DNA, the CDR3 is TGCGCCAGCAGCCCGAGGATAAGCGATGAGCAGTTCTTC. This gives the protein CASSPRISDEQFF.

Only a few counts were recorded for this clone. J is TRBJ1-6 and V is TRBV7-6; 9 bases map to TRBD1. The germline V gene encodes CDR1 SGHVS and CDR2 FNYEAQ. The V gene end was trimmed by 2 bases and the J gene end by 8 bases; junction bases not matched to a gene: 1. This CDR3 has 14 amino acids. CDR3 nucleotides: TGTGCCAGCAGCTTACGACAGGGGGATTCACCCCTCCACTTT. Protein sequence: CASSLRQGDSPLHF.

A few counts support this clone. V is TRBV5-1 and J is TRBJ1-2; D remains unclear. Germline V CDR1 and CDR2: SGHRS, YFSETQ. V was trimmed by 4 bases and J by 3 bases, leaving 7 bases between them. The CDR3 runs to 12 residues. CDR3 bases: TGCGCCAGCAGCGAGGGAGACTATGGCTACACCTTC. Translating it yields CASSEGDYGYTF.

This clone came up a few times. The gene calls are TRBV7-3 and TRBJ2-2, with D perhaps matching TRBD1 (6 bases). The CDR3 is 13 amino acids. V lost 5 bases to trimming and J lost 6 bases, with 10 bases between them. Germline CDR1 and CDR2: SGHTA and FQGTGA. CDR3 nucleotides: TGTGCCAGCAGCCTCCCAGGGGCCGGGGAGCTGTTTTTT. It codes for CASSLPGAGELFF.

The rearrangement links TRBV28 to TRBJ1-2; D possibly corresponds to TRBD1 (5 bases). This CDR3 has 15 residues. Germline V lookup: CDR1 MDHEN, CDR2 SYDVKM. Trimming pared 5 bases from V and 4 bases from J, leaving 17 bases between. CDR3 in amino acids: CASSGQEAPGYGYTF. The CDR3 DNA reads as TGTGCCAGCAGTGGACAAGAAGCCCCTGGCTATGGCTACACCTTC.